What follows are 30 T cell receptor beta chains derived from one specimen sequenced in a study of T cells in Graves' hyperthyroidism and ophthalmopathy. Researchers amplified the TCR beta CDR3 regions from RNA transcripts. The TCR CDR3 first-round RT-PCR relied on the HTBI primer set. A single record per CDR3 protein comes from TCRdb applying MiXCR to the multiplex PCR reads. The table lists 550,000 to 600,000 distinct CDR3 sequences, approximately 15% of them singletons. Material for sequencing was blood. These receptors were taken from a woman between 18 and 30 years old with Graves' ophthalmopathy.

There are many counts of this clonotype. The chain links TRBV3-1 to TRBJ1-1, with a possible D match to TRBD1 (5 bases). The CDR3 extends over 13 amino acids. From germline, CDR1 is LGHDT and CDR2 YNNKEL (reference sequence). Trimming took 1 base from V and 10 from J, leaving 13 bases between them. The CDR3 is CASSQAQGSAAFF. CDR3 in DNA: TGTGCCAGCAGCCAAGCTCAGGGATCAGCAGCTTTCTTT.

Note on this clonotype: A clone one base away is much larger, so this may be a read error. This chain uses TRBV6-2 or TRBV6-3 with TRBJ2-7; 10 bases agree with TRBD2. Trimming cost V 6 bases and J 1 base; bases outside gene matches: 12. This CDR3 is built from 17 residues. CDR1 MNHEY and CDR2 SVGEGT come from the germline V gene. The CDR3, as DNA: TGTGCCAGCAGGAGAGCTAGCGGGGGTTTTATATCCTACGAGCAGTACTTC. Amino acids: CASRRASGGFISYEQYF.

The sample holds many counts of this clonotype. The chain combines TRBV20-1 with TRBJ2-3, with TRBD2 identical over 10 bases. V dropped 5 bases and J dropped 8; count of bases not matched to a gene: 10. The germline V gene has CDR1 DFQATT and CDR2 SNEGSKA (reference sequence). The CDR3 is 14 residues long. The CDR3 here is CSAGRASGGGTQYF. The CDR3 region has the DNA TGCAGTGCTGGGAGGGCTAGCGGGGGAGGTACGCAGTATTTT.

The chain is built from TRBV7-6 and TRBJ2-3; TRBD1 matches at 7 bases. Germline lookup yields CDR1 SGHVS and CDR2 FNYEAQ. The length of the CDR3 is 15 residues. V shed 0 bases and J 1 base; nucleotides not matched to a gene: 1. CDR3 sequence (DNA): TGTGCCAGCAGCTTAGCTACAGGGGGCACAGATACGCAGTATTTT. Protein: CASSLATGGTDTQYF.

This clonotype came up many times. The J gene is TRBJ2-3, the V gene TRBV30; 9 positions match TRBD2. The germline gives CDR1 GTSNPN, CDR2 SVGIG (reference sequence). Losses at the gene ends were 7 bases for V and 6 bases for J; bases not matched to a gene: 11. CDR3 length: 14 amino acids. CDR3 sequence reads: CASRRGLAGDTQYF. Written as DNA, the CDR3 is TGTGCCTCTAGGAGGGGGCTAGCGGGGGATACGCAGTATTTT.

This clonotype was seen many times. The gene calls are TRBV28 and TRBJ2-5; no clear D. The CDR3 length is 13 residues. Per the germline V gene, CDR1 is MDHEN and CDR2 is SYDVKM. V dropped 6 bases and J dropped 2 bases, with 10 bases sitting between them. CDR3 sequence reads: CASRDGPQETQYF. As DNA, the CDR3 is TGTGCCAGCAGGGACGGGCCACAAGAGACCCAGTACTTC.

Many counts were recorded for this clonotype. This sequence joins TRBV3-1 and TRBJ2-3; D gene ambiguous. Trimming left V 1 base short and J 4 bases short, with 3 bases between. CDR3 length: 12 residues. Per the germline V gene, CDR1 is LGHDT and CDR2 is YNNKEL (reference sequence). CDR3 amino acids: CASSQGSDTQYF. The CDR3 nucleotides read TGTGCCAGCAGCCAAGGGTCAGATACGCAGTATTTT.

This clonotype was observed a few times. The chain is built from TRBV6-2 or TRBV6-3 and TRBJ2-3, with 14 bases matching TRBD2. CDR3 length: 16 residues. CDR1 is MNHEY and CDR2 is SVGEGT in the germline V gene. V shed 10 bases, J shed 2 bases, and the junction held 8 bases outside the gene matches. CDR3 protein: CATGLAGARDTDTQYF. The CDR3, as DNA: TGTGCCACGGGACTAGCGGGAGCTCGGGACACAGATACGCAGTATTTT.

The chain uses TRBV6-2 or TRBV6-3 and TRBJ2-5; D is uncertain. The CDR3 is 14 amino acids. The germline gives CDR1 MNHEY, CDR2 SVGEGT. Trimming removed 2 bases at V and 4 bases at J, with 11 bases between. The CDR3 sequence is CASSYNLRGETQYF. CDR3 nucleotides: TGTGCCAGCAGTTACAATTTAAGAGGAGAGACCCAGTACTTC.

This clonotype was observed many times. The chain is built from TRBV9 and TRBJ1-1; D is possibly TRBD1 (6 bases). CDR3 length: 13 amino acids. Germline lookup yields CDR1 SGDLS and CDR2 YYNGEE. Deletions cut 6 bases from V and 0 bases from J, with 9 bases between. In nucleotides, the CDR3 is TGTGCCAGCAACGGACAGTTGAACACTGAAGCTTTCTTT. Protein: CASNGQLNTEAFF.

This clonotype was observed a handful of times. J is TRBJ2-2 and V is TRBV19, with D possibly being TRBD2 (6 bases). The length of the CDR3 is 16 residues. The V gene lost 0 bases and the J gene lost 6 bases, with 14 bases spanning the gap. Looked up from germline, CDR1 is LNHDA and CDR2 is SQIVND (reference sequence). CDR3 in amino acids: CASSIDLPGRSGELFF. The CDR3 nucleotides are TGTGCCAGTAGTATAGATCTACCGGGGAGGTCCGGGGAGCTGTTTTTT.

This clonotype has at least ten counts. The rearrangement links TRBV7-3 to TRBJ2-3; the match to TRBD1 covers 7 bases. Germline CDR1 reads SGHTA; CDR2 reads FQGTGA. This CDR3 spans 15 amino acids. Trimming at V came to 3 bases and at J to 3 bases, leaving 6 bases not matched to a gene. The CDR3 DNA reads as TGTGCCAGCAGCTTTTCGGGACAGAGAACAGATACGCAGTATTTT. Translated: CASSFSGQRTDTQYF.

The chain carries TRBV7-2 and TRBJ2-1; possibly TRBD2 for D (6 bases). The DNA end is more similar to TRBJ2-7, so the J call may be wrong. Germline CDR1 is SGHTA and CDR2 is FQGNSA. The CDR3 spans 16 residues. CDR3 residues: CASSPWGAGPNNEQYF. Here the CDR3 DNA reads TGTGCCAGCAGCCCATGGGGCGCGGGACCAAACAATGAGCAGTACTTC.

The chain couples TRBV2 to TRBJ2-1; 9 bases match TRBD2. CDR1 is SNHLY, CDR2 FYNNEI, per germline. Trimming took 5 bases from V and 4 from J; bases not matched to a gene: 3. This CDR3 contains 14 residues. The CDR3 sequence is CASSSGRLYNEQFF. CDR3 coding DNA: TGTGCCAGCAGTAGCGGGAGGCTATACAATGAGCAGTTCTTC.

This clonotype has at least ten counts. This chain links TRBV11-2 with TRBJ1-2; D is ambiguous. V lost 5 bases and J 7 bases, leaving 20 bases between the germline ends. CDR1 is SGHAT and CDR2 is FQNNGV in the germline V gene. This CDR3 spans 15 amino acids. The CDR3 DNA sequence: TGTGCCAGCAGCCTCCCCCACTCTTATAGGGTTGGCTACACCTTC. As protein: CASSLPHSYRVGYTF.

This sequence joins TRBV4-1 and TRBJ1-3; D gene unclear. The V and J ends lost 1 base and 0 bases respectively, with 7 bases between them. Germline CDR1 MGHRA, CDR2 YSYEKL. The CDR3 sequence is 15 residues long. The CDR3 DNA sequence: TGCGCCAGCAGCCAAGCAATGGCCTCTGGAAACACCATATATTTT. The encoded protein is CASSQAMASGNTIYF.

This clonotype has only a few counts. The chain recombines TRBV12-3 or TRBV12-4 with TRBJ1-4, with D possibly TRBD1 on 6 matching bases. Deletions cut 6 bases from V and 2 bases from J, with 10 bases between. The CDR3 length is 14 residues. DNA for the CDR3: TGTGCCAGCAGATGGACAGCGACTAATGAAAAACTGTTTTTT. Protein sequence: CASRWTATNEKLFF.

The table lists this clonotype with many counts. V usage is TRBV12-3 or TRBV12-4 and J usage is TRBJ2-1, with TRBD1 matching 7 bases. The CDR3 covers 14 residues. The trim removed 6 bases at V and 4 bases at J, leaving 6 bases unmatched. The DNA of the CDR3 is TGTGCCAGCAGCCTGAGGGGGCCGTACAATGAGCAGTTCTTC. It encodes CASSLRGPYNEQFF.

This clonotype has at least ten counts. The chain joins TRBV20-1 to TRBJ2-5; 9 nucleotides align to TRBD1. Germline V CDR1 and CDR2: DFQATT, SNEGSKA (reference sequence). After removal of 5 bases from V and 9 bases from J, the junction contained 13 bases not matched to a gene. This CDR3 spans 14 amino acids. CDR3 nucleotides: TGCAGTGCTCCCTCCAGGGACAGGGCCGGGGCCCAGTACTTC. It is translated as CSAPSRDRAGAQYF.

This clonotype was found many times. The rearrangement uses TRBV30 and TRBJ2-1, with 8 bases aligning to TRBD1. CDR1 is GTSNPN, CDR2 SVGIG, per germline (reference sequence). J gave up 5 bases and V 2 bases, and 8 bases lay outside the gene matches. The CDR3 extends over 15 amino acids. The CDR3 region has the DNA TGTGCCTGGAGTCCCTACCGGACAGGGAACAATGAGCAGTTCTTC. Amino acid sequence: CAWSPYRTGNNEQFF.

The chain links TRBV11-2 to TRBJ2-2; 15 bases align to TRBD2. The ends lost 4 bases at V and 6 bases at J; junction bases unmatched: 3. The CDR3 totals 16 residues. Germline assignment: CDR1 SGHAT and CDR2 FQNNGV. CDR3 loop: CASSSGLAGGSGELFF. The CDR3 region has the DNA TGTGCCAGCAGCTCGGGACTAGCGGGAGGCTCCGGGGAGCTGTTTTTT. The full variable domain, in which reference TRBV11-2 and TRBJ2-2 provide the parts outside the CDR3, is EAGVAQSPRYKIIEKRQSVAFWCNPISGHATLYWYQQILGQGPKLLIQFQNNGVVDDSQLPKDRFSAERLKGVDSTLKIQPAKLEDSAVYLCASSSGLAGGSGELFFGEGSRLTVL.

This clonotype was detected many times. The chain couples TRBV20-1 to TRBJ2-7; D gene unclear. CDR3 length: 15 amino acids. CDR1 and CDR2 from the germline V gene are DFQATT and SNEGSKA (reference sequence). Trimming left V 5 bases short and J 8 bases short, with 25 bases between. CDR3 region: CSAGNDKGLSIKQYF. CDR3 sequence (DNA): TGCAGTGCTGGAAATGACAAGGGCCTCTCTATAAAGCAGTACTTC.

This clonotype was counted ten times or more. CDR3 loop: CASSQTTAGTSGYNEQFF. The CDR3 DNA is TGTGCCAGCAGCCAGACCACGGCCGGGACTAGCGGGTACAATGAGCAGTTCTTC. The chain is built from TRBV4-2 and TRBJ2-1; 12 nucleotides agree with TRBD2. The CDR3 has 18 residues. Germline trimming cut 3 bases from V and 4 bases from J; bases unmatched to any gene: 10. Germline V gene lookup returns CDR1 LGHNA and CDR2 YNFKEQ.

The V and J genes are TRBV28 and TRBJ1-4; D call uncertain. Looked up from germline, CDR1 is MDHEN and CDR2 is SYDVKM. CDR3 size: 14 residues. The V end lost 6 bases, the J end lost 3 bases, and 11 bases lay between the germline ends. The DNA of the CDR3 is TGTGCCAGCAGGAGGCGGGTAGCTAATGAAAAACTGTTTTTT. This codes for CASRRRVANEKLFF.

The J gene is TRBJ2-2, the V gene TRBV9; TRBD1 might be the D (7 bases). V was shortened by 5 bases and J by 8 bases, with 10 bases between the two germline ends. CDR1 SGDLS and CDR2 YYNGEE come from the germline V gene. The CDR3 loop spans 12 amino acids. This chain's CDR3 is CASRQGGGELFF. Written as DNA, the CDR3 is TGTGCCAGCAGGCAGGGGGGTGGGGAGCTGTTTTTT.

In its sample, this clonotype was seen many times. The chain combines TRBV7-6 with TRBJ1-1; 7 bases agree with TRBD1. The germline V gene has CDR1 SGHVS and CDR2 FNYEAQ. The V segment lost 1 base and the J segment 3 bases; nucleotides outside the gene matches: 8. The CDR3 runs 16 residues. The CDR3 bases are TGTGCCAGCAGCTTAGACGGACAGGCTTTGTACACTGAAGCTTTCTTT. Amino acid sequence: CASSLDGQALYTEAFF.

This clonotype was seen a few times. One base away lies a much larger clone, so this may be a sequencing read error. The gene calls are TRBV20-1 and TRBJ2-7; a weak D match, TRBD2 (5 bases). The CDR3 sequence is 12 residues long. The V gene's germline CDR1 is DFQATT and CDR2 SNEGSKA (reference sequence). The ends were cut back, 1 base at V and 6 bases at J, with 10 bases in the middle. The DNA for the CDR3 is TGCAGTGCTAGAGGTCGCCGGGGCGAGCAGTACTTC. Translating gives CSARGRRGEQYF.

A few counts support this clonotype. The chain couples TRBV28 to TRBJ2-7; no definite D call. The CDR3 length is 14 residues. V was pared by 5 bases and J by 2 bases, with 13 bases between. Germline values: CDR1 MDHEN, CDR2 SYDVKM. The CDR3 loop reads CASSPTVAAYEQYF. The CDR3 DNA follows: TGTGCCAGCAGTCCCACCGTTGCCGCCTACGAGCAGTACTTC.

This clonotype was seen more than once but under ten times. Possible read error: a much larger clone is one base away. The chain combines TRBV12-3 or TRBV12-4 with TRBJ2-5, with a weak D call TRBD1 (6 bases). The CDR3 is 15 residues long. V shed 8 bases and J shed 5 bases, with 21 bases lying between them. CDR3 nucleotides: TGTGCCAGCGGATACAGGGCCTGCCGAGGGGAGACCCAGTACTTC. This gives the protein CASGYRACRGETQYF.

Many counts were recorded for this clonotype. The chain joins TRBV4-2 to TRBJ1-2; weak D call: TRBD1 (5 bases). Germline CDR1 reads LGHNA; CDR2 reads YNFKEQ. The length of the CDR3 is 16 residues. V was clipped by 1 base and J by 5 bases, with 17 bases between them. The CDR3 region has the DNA TGTGCCAGCAGCCAAGGTACCGCCATTCAGGGATATGGCTACACCTTC. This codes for CASSQGTAIQGYGYTF.